Shown below are 13 T cell receptor beta chains from a single sample sequenced in a study of T cell responses to AZD1222 COVID-19 vaccine. Measured with immunoSEQ multiplex PCR; TCRdb has only the in-frame clones, and not every one. The sample comprises more than 110,000 clones, roughly 90% of which are singletons, and just over 3% rests with the top ten. The sample in question was peripheral blood, obtained on day 0 of AZD1222 vaccination. These receptors were obtained from an adult in good health.

The J gene is TRBJ1-1, the V gene TRBV16; the D is unclear. The V end lost 2 bases, the J end lost 4 bases, and 11 bases lay between the germline ends. This CDR3 spans 14 amino acids. Germline CDR1 KGHSY, CDR2 FQNENV. CDR3 residues: CASSQGRASTEAFF. The CDR3 coding sequence is TGTGCCAGCAGCCAAGGAAGAGCTTCCACTGAAGCTTTCTTT.

The count of this clone is one. V usage is TRBV13 and J usage is TRBJ2-7, with 8 bases fitting TRBD1. V was clipped by 5 bases and J by 2 bases; unmatched bases: 5. Germline-derived CDR1 and CDR2 are PRHDT and FYEKMQ (reference sequence). The CDR3 consists of 14 residues. The CDR3 nucleotides are TGTGCCAGCAGCGAAAGGACAGGGACCTACGAGCAGTACTTC. Translation gives CASSERTGTYEQYF.

In this sample, this clone turned up once. Other DNA sequences in this sample translate to the same CDR3. This rearrangement joins TRBV20-1 to TRBJ1-1; D is unresolved. Trimming pared 1 base from V and 3 bases from J, leaving 3 bases between. Germline CDR1 and CDR2: DFQATT and SNEGSKA (reference sequence). The CDR3 is made up of 11 amino acids. The CDR3 loop reads CSARGYTEAFF. CDR3 DNA: TGCAGTGCTAGAGGGTACACTGAAGCTTTCTTT.

The chain is built from TRBV29-1 and TRBJ2-1; D perhaps matches TRBD2 (5 bases). This CDR3 is built from 18 residues. Germline CDR1 and CDR2: SQVTM and ANQGSEA. V was shortened by 3 bases and J by 0 bases, with 21 bases between the two germline ends. The CDR3 DNA reads as TGCAGCGTTGAGAGCAGACTATCCACACTTAGCTCCTACAATGAGCAGTTCTTC. Translated, it gives CSVESRLSTLSSYNEQFF.

This sequence joins TRBV3-1 (or the pseudogene TRBV3-2) and TRBJ2-3; 16 bases map to TRBD2. In germline, CDR1 is LGHDT, CDR2 YNNKEL (reference sequence). CDR3 length: 17 amino acids. With 5 bases clipped from V and 1 base from J, the junction kept 3 bases outside the gene matches. The CDR3 nucleotides are TGTGCCAGCAGCTCCGGGACTAGCGGGAGGGGCACAGATACGCAGTATTTT. This encodes CASSSGTSGRGTDTQYF.

The CDR3 reads CASSYPTGVYGYTF. Written as DNA, the CDR3 is TGTGCCAGCAGTTACCCTACAGGGGTCTATGGCTACACCTTC. This chain uses TRBV6-2 or TRBV6-3 with TRBJ1-2; the match to TRBD1 covers 7 bases. CDR3 length equals 14 residues. Germline V gene data show CDR1 as MNHEY and CDR2 as SVGEGT. J lost 4 bases, V lost 2 bases, and 4 bases had no gene match.

The gene calls are TRBV28 and TRBJ1-3; TRBD1 matches at 10 bases. This CDR3 contains 15 residues. CDR1 and CDR2 from the germline V gene are MDHEN and SYDVKM. Trimming at V came to 4 bases and at J to 8 bases, leaving 8 bases not matched to a gene. The CDR3 spells CASSSRDRGIYTIYF. CDR3 DNA sequence: TGTGCCAGCAGTTCTCGGGACAGGGGTATTTACACCATATATTTT.

The chain links TRBV27 to TRBJ2-3; tentative D call: TRBD2 (6 bases). The CDR3 contains 15 residues. Trimming pared 4 bases from V and 0 bases from J, leaving 11 bases between. Germline V lookup: CDR1 MNHEY, CDR2 SMNVEV (reference sequence). The CDR3 loop reads CASSSSGGSTDTQYF. For the CDR3, the DNA is TGTGCCAGCAGTTCCAGCGGAGGGAGCACAGATACGCAGTATTTT.

The chain joins TRBV5-6 to TRBJ1-2, with D possibly being TRBD1 (6 bases). From germline, CDR1 is SGHDT and CDR2 YYEEEE. CDR3 length: 14 amino acids. The germline V and J ends were trimmed by 6 bases and 4 bases, with 16 bases remaining between them. CDR3 in amino acids: CASTRDRRFYGYTF. The CDR3 nucleotides are TGTGCCAGCACCCGAGACAGGAGGTTCTATGGCTACACCTTC. The variable domain in full, completed from reference TRBV5-6 and TRBJ1-2, reads DAGVTQSPTHLIKTRGQQVTLRCSPKSGHDTVSWYQQALGQGPQFIFQYYEEEERQRGNFPDRFSGHQFPNYSSELNVNALLLGDSALYLCASTRDRRFYGYTFGSGTRLTVV.

This chain links TRBV5-5 with TRBJ2-7; D is tentatively TRBD1 or TRBD2 (5 bases each). Looked up from germline, CDR1 is SGHKS and CDR2 is YYEKEE (reference sequence). This CDR3 is built from 14 residues. Deletions cut 4 bases from V and 2 bases from J, with 13 bases between. CDR3 nucleotides: TGTGCCAGCAGCCCCGATGGGGGAGCCTACGAGCAGTACTTC. Protein sequence: CASSPDGGAYEQYF.

CDR3 DNA sequence: TGTGCCAGCAAGAGGAGGGGTAATGAAAAACTGTTTTTT. It encodes CASKRRGNEKLFF. The V and J genes are TRBV6-5 and TRBJ1-4, with D possibly being TRBD1 (5 bases). Trimming cost V 7 bases and J 4 bases, with 10 bases left between them. Germline CDR1 is MNHEY and CDR2 is SVGAGI. This CDR3 has 13 residues.

The V call is TRBV7-8, the J call TRBJ1-2; 8 bases are shared with TRBD1. V lost 4 bases to trimming and J lost 4 bases; unmatched junction nucleotides: 5. This CDR3 comprises 14 residues. The germline gives CDR1 SGHVS, CDR2 FQNEAQ. The CDR3 is CASSSGQGGYGYTF. CDR3 DNA: TGTGCCAGCAGCTCCGGACAGGGAGGCTATGGCTACACCTTC.

This sequence joins TRBV18 and TRBJ2-7, with TRBD2 matching 13 bases. Unmatched junction bases numbered 9, after V lost 2 bases and J lost 5 bases. CDR3 length: 17 residues. Germline assignment: CDR1 KGHSH and CDR2 LQKENI. The CDR3: CASSPAGLAGEGDEQYF. Written as DNA, the CDR3 is TGTGCCAGCTCACCAGCCGGACTAGCGGGAGAAGGGGACGAGCAGTACTTC.